The next 25 T cell receptor beta chains were all read from a single sample in a study of shared clonotypes between healthy human individuals. Sequencing was performed with immunoSEQ multiplex PCR; in TCRdb, only in-frame clones are kept and a portion is missing. The repertoire holds about 730,000 clones, with roughly 72% as singletons. The sample taken for sequencing was memory CD4+ T cells sorted from blood. Indicated subset: CD45RA-negative fraction. Every receptor here comes from a woman in her thirties in good health.

A few counts support this clone. The V and J genes are TRBV28 and TRBJ1-2; D is undetermined. Germline assignment: CDR1 MDHEN and CDR2 SYDVKM. The CDR3 has 14 amino acids. V lost 7 bases to trimming and J lost 1 base, with 13 bases between them. This CDR3 is CASMRGSDNYGYTF. The CDR3 DNA sequence: TGTGCCAGCATGAGAGGGTCCGATAACTATGGCTACACCTTC.

The V call is TRBV15, the J call TRBJ1-2; D is unresolved. Trimming removed 0 bases at V and 8 bases at J, with 13 bases between. CDR3 size: 14 residues. Germline assignment: CDR1 LNHNV and CDR2 YYDKDF (reference sequence). The CDR3 DNA reads as TGTGCCACCAGCAGAGATAGTGGGTATGGGGGCTACACCTTC. It encodes CATSRDSGYGGYTF.

V usage is TRBV14 and J usage is TRBJ2-4; possibly TRBD1 for D (5 bases). Germline loops: CDR1 SGHDN, CDR2 FVKESK. V lost 0 bases to trimming and J lost 9 bases, with 12 bases between them. This CDR3 region has 14 residues. The CDR3 DNA reads as TGTGCCAGCAGCCAAGACAGGGCTTCGGGCATTCAGTACTTC. Translated: CASSQDRASGIQYF.

Here the CDR3 reads CASRGQGGSGRKNIQYF. CDR3 bases: TGTGCCAGCAGGGGACAGGGAGGAAGCGGGCGGAAAAACATTCAGTACTTC. The chain combines TRBV2 with TRBJ2-4; TRBD1 aligns across 9 bases. V shed 6 bases and J 4 bases; nucleotides not matched to a gene: 13. Germline loops: CDR1 SNHLY, CDR2 FYNNEI. The CDR3 totals 17 residues.

The gene calls are TRBV5-1 and TRBJ2-7, with 7 nucleotides matching TRBD2. The germline V gene encodes CDR1 SGHRS and CDR2 YFSETQ. The trim removed 3 bases at V and 6 bases at J, leaving 9 bases unmatched. CDR3 size: 14 residues. The CDR3 here is CASSSPGLLGEQYF. The CDR3 nucleotides read TGCGCCAGCAGCTCGCCGGGACTACTGGGCGAGCAGTACTTC.

The chain has TRBV28 and TRBJ2-7; 8 bases match TRBD1. Germline V gene lookup returns CDR1 MDHEN and CDR2 SYDVKM. The trim removed 6 bases at V and 2 bases at J, leaving 6 bases unmatched. The CDR3 sequence is 14 residues long. The CDR3, as DNA: TGTGCCAGCAGGCGGACAGGGCCCACCTACGAGCAGTACTTC. Translation: CASRRTGPTYEQYF. The variable domain in full, with the rest retrieved from reference TRBV28 and TRBJ2-7, is DVKVTQSSRYLVKRTGEKVFLECVQDMDHENMFWYRQDPGLGLRLIYFSYDVKMKEKGDIPEGYSVSREKKERFSLILESASTNQTSMYLCASRRTGPTYEQYFGPGTRLTVT.

This chain connects TRBV19 to TRBJ1-2, with D possibly matching TRBD1 (6 bases). The CDR3 sequence is 15 residues long. Deletions cut 4 bases from V and 0 bases from J, with 12 bases between. The V gene's germline CDR1 is LNHDA and CDR2 SQIVND (reference sequence). CDR3 sequence (DNA): TGTGCCAGTAGTAGAACAGGGCCTACTAACTATGGCTACACCTTC. It codes for CASSRTGPTNYGYTF. Full variable domain (rest looked up from reference TRBV19 and TRBJ1-2): DGGITQSPKYLFRKEGQNVTLSCEQNLNHDAMYWYRQDPGQGLRLIYYSQIVNDFQKGDIAEGYSVSREKKESFPLTVTSAQKNPTAFYLCASSRTGPTNYGYTFGSGTRLTVV.

The V call is TRBV30, the J call TRBJ2-7; the match to TRBD1 covers 8 bases. CDR1 is GTSNPN and CDR2 is SVGIG in the germline V gene (reference sequence). Trimming at V came to 5 bases and at J to 7 bases, leaving 4 bases not matched to a gene. The CDR3 sequence is 11 residues long. CDR3 region: CAWSQGAEQYF. The CDR3 nucleotides are TGTGCCTGGTCCCAGGGGGCGGAGCAGTACTTC.

V and J are TRBV6-5 and TRBJ2-2; D is uncertain. This CDR3 has 14 residues. In germline, CDR1 is MNHEY, CDR2 SVGAGI. V was clipped by 8 bases and J by 6 bases, with 16 bases between them. CDR3 in amino acids: CASGTGRIPGELFF. The CDR3 coding sequence is TGTGCCAGCGGAACCGGGCGTATTCCCGGGGAGCTGTTTTTT.

This clone appeared a single time. This chain connects TRBV7-2 to TRBJ2-4; possibly TRBD1 for D (6 bases). CDR3 length: 16 residues. Germline lookup yields CDR1 SGHTA and CDR2 FQGNSA. Trimming cost V 3 bases and J 0 bases, with 12 bases left between them. DNA of the CDR3: TGTGCCAGCAGCTTCGGTACAGGGATAGCCAAAAACATTCAGTACTTC. It encodes CASSFGTGIAKNIQYF.

This CDR3 reads CASSIDRGASEQFF. CDR3 sequence (DNA): TGTGCCAGTAGTATAGACAGGGGGGCTAGTGAGCAGTTCTTC. The chain combines TRBV19 with TRBJ2-1; perhaps TRBD1 as D (7 bases). Germline-derived CDR1 and CDR2 are LNHDA and SQIVND (reference sequence). This CDR3 comprises 14 residues. Trimming cost V 0 bases and J 9 bases, with 12 bases left between them.

This chain uses TRBV28 with TRBJ1-5; D may be TRBD1 (6 bases). Deletions cut 5 bases from V and 1 base from J, with 12 bases between. From germline, CDR1 is MDHEN and CDR2 SYDVKM. The CDR3 length is 15 residues. CDR3 amino acids: CASSRGGISNQPQHF. Written as DNA, the CDR3 is TGTGCCAGCAGTCGGGGGGGCATAAGCAATCAGCCCCAGCATTTT. The complete variable domain, with remaining parts taken from reference TRBV28 and TRBJ1-5, reads DVKVTQSSRYLVKRTGEKVFLECVQDMDHENMFWYRQDPGLGLRLIYFSYDVKMKEKGDIPEGYSVSREKKERFSLILESASTNQTSMYLCASSRGGISNQPQHFGDGTRLSIL.

The gene calls are TRBV29-1 and TRBJ2-2; D is tentatively TRBD1 or TRBD2 (5 bases each). Trimming cost V 7 bases and J 2 bases, with 14 bases left between them. The CDR3 extends over 14 amino acids. CDR1 is SQVTM, CDR2 ANQGSEA, per germline. CDR3: CSARDGLNTGELFF. CDR3 sequence (DNA): TGCAGCGCCCGGGACGGGCTAAACACCGGGGAGCTGTTTTTT.

This chain links TRBV5-8 with TRBJ2-3, with D maybe TRBD2 (5 bases). The CDR3 extends over 13 amino acids. CDR1 and CDR2 from the germline V gene are SGHTS and YDEGEE. V lost 0 bases to trimming and J lost 6 bases, with 8 bases between them. DNA for the CDR3: TGTGCCAGCAGCTTGGGACGCGGGGATACGCAGTATTTT. It translates to CASSLGRGDTQYF.

V gene TRBV5-1 combines with J gene TRBJ2-2, with unresolved D. V was clipped by 0 bases and J by 6 bases, with 9 bases between them. Germline-derived CDR1 and CDR2 are SGHRS and YFSETQ. The CDR3 has 14 residues. CDR3 residues: CASSLDGPSGELFF. In DNA, the CDR3 is TGCGCCAGCAGCTTGGATGGCCCATCCGGGGAGCTGTTTTTT.

The rearrangement uses TRBV13 and TRBJ2-7; D possibly corresponds to TRBD2 (5 bases). The CDR3 sequence is 15 residues long. CDR1 and CDR2 from the germline V gene are PRHDT and FYEKMQ (reference sequence). V lost 4 bases and J 0 bases, leaving 13 bases between the germline ends. CDR3 sequence (DNA): TGTGCCAGCAGCTCGCGAGCGGATAGCTCCTACGAGCAGTACTTC. It translates to CASSSRADSSYEQYF.

The chain links TRBV2 to TRBJ2-1, with D uncertain. The germline CDR1 and CDR2 sequences are SNHLY and FYNNEI. The germline V and J ends were trimmed by 5 bases and 8 bases, with 7 bases remaining between them. The CDR3 runs 11 residues. The CDR3 spells CASSPEDEQFF. The CDR3 DNA reads as TGTGCCAGCAGTCCCGAGGATGAGCAGTTCTTC.

This clone has ten or more counts. This same CDR3 is encoded by further DNA sequences in the sample. This chain connects TRBV18 to TRBJ1-2; unclear D gene. Germline assignment: CDR1 KGHSH and CDR2 LQKENI. Trimming took 3 bases from V and 3 from J, leaving 5 bases between them. CDR3 size: 12 residues. The DNA for the CDR3 is TGTGCCAGCTCACCGGGTGACTATGGCTACACCTTC. Encoded protein: CASSPGDYGYTF.

CDR3 DNA sequence: TGTGCCAGCAGCGAGAGGCCCCCCGGGACTAGTATCTGGTATGAGCAGTTCTTC. Translating gives CASSERPPGTSIWYEQFF. The genes are TRBV7-6 and TRBJ2-1; 8 bases map to TRBD2. CDR3 length: 18 residues. The germline V gene has CDR1 SGHVS and CDR2 FNYEAQ. Unmatched junction bases numbered 20, after V lost 5 bases and J lost 8 bases. The complete variable domain, with remaining parts taken from reference TRBV7-6 and TRBJ2-1, reads GAGVSQSPRYKVTKRGQDVALRCDPISGHVSLYWYRQALGQGPEFLTYFNYEAQQDKSGLPNDRFSAERPEGSISTLTIQRTEQRDSAMYRCASSERPPGTSIWYEQFFGPGTRLTVL.

The chain is built from TRBV5-1 and TRBJ2-7; possibly TRBD2 for D (5 bases). CDR1 is SGHRS, CDR2 YFSETQ, per germline. There are 13 residues in the CDR3. The V end was cut by 0 bases, the J end by 6 bases, with 10 bases between. CDR3 DNA: TGCGCCAGCAGCTTGGCTAGCTGGAGCGAGCAGTACTTC. This codes for CASSLASWSEQYF. Full variable domain (missing parts from reference TRBV5-1 and TRBJ2-7): KAGVTQTPRYLIKTRGQQVTLSCSPISGHRSVSWYQQTPGQGLQFLFEYFSETQRNKGNFPGRFSGRQFSNSRSEMNVSTLELGDSALYLCASSLASWSEQYFGPGTRLTVT.

The chain employs TRBV2 and TRBJ1-2; 9 nucleotides agree with TRBD1. Germline-derived CDR1 and CDR2 are SNHLY and FYNNEI. This CDR3 contains 15 residues. Trimming cost V 4 bases and J 8 bases; bases outside gene matches: 11. CDR3 DNA sequence: TGTGCCAGCAGTGCCGGACAGGGGTACATTGGCGGCTACACCTTC. Its protein product is CASSAGQGYIGGYTF.

This chain joins TRBV18 and TRBJ2-7; 9 bases map to TRBD1. Per germline, CDR1 KGHSH and CDR2 LQKENI. With V trimmed by 10 bases and J by 3 bases, 10 bases remained unmatched. The CDR3 is 14 residues long. CDR3 bases: TGTGCCACCCCCGCCGACAGGGGGGTCTACGAGCAGTACTTC. This sequence encodes CATPADRGVYEQYF.

This clone was seen a single time. The V call is TRBV28, the J call TRBJ1-2, with D possibly TRBD1 on 5 matching bases. CDR1 MDHEN and CDR2 SYDVKM come from the germline V gene. The CDR3 covers 15 residues. The germline V and J ends were trimmed by 7 bases and 8 bases, with 23 bases remaining between them. CDR3 coding DNA: TGTGCCAGCACCTACCACGGGCAGGGAGGATCAGGCTACACCTTC. Its translation: CASTYHGQGGSGYTF.

The genes are TRBV9 and TRBJ1-3; TRBD1 matches 9 bases. V gave up 10 bases and J gave up 4 bases; unmatched junction bases: 6. The CDR3 covers 13 residues. Germline CDR1 and CDR2: SGDLS and YYNGEE. The CDR3: CAPKGQGGNTIYF. The CDR3 nucleotides read TGTGCCCCCAAGGGACAGGGCGGAAACACCATATATTTT.

J is TRBJ2-7 and V is TRBV11-3, with 11 bases aligning to TRBD2. CDR1 and CDR2 (germline): SGHNT, YENEEA. The ends lost 3 bases at V and 0 bases at J; junction bases unmatched: 4. This CDR3 is 16 amino acids long. DNA of the CDR3: TGTGCCAGCAGCTTTTCCGGGACTAGCGGCTCCTACGAGCAGTACTTC. Residues: CASSFSGTSGSYEQYF.